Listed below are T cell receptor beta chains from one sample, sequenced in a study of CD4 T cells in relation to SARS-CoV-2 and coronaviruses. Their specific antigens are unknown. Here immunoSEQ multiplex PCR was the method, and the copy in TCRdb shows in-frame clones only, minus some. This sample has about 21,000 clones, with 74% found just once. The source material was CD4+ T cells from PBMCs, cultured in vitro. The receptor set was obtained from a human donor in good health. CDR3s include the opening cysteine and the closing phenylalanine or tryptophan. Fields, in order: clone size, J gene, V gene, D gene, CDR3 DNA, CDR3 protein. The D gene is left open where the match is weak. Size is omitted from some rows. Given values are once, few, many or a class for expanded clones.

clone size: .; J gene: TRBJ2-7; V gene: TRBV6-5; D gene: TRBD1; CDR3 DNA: TGTGCCAGCAGGGAGGGACAGGGCCTCTACGAGCAGTACTTC; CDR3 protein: CASREGQGLYEQYF
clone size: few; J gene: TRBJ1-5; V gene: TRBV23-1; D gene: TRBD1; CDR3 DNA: TGCGCCAGCAGTCCGGGACAGGGGAATAATCAGCCCCAGCATTTT; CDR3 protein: CASSPGQGNNQPQHF
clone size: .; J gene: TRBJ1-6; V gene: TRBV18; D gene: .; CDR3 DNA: TGTGCCAGCTCGATAGGATCGTCCTATAATTCACCCCTCCACTTT; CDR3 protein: CASSIGSSYNSPLHF
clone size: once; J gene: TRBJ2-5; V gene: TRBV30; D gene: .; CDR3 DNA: TGTGCCTGGAGGGAGAGAGCTTTACCAGAGACCCAGTACTTC; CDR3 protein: CAWRERALPETQYF
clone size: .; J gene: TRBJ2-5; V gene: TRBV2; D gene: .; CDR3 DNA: TGTGCCAGCAGTGAACTTGCCCTAGCTGCCGAGACCCAGTACTTC; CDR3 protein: CASSELALAAETQYF
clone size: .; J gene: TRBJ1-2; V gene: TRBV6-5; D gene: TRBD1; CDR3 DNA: TGTGCCTGTTCAGGGGGCTATGGCTACACCTTC; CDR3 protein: CACSGGYGYTF
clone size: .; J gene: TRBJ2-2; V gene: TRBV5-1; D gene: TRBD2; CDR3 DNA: TGCGCCAGCAGCATGGGACTAGCGGGAGGAGGTACCGGGGAGCTGTTTTTT; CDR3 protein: CASSMGLAGGGTGELFF
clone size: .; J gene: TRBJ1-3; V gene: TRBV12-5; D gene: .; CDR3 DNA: TGTGCTAGTGGACGGGACCTTAGAAACACCATATATTTT; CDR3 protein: CASGRDLRNTIYF
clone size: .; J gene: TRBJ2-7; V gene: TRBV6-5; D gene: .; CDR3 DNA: TGTGCCAGCAGTTACTCACAGTACTCCTACGAGCAGTACTTC; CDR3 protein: CASSYSQYSYEQYF
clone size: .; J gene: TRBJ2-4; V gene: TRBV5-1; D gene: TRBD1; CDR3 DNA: TGCGCCAGCAGCCCGACTGTAGGGACAGGGGGGGACATTCAGTACTTC; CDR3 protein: CASSPTVGTGGDIQYF
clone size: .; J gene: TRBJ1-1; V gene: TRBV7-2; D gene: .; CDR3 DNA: TGTGCCAGCAGCCCCCACGGCGGGAGCACTGAAGCTTTCTTT; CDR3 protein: CASSPHGGSTEAFF
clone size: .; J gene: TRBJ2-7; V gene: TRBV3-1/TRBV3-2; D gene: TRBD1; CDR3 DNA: TGTGCCAGCAGCCCGGGACAGCGCTACGAGCAGTACTTC; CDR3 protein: CASSPGQRYEQYF
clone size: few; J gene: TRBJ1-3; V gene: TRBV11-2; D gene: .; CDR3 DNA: TGTGCCAGCAGCGAAGTCAGGGATTACTCTGGAAACACCATATATTTT; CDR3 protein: CASSEVRDYSGNTIYF
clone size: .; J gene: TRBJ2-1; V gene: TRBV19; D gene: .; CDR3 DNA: TGTGCCAGTAGTATAGGCCGTTTAGCCTACTACAATGAGCAGTTCTTC; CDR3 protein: CASSIGRLAYYNEQFF
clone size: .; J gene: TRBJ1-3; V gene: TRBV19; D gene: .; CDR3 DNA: TGTGCCAGTAGTATAGATGCGGGGGGAACCGGAAACACCATATATTTT; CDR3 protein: CASSIDAGGTGNTIYF
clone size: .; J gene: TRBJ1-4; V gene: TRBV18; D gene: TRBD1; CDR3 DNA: TGTGCCAGCTCACCGGGACAGGGGGATGAAAAACTGTTTTTT; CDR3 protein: CASSPGQGDEKLFF
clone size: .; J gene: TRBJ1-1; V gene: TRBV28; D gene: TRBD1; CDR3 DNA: TGTGCCAGCAACCTCGGGGACAGGGAATACACTGAAGCTTTCTTT; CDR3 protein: CASNLGDREYTEAFF
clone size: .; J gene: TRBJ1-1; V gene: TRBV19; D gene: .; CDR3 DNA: TGTGCCAGTACTGGAAGGGTGAACACTGAAGCTTTCTTT; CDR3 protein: CASTGRVNTEAFF
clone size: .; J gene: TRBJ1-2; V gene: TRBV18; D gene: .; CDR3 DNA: TGTGCCAGCTCCACGGCCGGGGCTGGCTACACCTTC; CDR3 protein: CASSTAGAGYTF
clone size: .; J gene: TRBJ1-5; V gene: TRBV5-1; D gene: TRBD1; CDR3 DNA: TGCGCCAGCAGCTCGGGACAGAATCAGCCCCAGCATTTT; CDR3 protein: CASSSGQNQPQHF
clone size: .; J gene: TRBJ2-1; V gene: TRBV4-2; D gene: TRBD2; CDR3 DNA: TGTGCCAGCAGCCAAGGGCTAGCGGACTACAATGAGCAGTTCTTC; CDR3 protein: CASSQGLADYNEQFF
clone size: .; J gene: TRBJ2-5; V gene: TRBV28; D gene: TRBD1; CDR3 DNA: TGTGCCAGCAGGTCGACTCCAGGGGGCAGGAAGACCCAGTACTTC; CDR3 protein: CASRSTPGGRKTQYF
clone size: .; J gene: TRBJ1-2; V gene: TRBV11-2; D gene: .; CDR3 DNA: TGTGCCAGCGCCGGGGACGGCGCCCTGAAGAACTATGGCTACACCTTC; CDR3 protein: CASAGDGALKNYGYTF
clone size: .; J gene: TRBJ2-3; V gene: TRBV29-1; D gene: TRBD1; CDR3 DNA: TGCAGCGTTAGAGCGACAGGGGGCCCAGATACGCAGTATTTT; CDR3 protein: CSVRATGGPDTQYF
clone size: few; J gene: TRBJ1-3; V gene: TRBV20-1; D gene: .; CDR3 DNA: TGCAGTGCTAGTCCATCTGGAAACACCATATATTTT; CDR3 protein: CSASPSGNTIYF
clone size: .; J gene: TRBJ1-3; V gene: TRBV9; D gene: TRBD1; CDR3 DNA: TGTGCCAGCAGCGTGACAGGGGCTGGAAACACCATATATTTT; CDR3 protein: CASSVTGAGNTIYF
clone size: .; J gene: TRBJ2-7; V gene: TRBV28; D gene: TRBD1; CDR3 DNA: TGTGCCCGTCCCTTCCACAGGGGGGCCTACGAGCAGTACTTC; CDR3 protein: CARPFHRGAYEQYF
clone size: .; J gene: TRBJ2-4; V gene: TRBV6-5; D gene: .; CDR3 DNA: TGTGCCAGCACGAGGGGTAGTGATGGCAAAAACATTCAGTACTTC; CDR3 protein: CASTRGSDGKNIQYF
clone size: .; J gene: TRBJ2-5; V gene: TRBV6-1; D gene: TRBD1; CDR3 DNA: TGTGCCAGCAGTGACGGACAGGGGGCGCGCGGTGAGACCCAGTACTTC; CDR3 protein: CASSDGQGARGETQYF
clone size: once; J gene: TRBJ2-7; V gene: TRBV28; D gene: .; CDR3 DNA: TGTGCCAGCAGGCGCGCGGGACCCGTAGTGCAGTACTTC; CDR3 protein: CASRRAGPVVQYF
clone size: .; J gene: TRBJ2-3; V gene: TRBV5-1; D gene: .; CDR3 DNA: TGCGCCAGCAGCCCCCAAGGCGGGACTAGCACAGATACGCAGTATTTT; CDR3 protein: CASSPQGGTSTDTQYF
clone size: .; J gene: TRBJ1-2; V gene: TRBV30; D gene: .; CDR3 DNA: TGTGCCTGGAGTGGGGCTAACTATGGCTACACCTTC; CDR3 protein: CAWSGANYGYTF
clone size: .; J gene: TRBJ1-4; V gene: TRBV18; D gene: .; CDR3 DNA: TGTGCCAGCTCACCCCCCCCTCCGTCGAAACTGTTTTTT; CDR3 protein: CASSPPPPSKLFF
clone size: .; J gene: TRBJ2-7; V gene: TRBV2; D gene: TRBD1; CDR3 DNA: TGTGCCAGCAGTCCGGACAGGTTTTACGAGCAGTACTTC; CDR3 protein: CASSPDRFYEQYF
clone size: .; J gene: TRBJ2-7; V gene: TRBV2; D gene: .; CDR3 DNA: TGTGCCAGTACCGGACTCTCCTACGAGCAGTACTTC; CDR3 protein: CASTGLSYEQYF
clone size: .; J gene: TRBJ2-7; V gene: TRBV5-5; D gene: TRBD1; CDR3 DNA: TGTGCCAGCAGCTGGGACAGGGTTTTGTACGAGCAGTACTTC; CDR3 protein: CASSWDRVLYEQYF
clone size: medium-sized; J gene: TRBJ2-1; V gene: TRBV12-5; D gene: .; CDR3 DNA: TGTGCTAGTGCTCTGGACAATTACAATGAGCAGTTCTTC; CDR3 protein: CASALDNYNEQFF
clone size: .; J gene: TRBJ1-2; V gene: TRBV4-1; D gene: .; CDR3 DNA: TGCGCCAGCAGCCAAGATCGGGGAAATGGCCGGGGCTACACCTTC; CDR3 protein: CASSQDRGNGRGYTF
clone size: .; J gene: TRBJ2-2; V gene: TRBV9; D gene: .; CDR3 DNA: TGTGCCAGCAGTGCACAGGTACCCGGGGAGCTGTTTTTT; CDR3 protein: CASSAQVPGELFF
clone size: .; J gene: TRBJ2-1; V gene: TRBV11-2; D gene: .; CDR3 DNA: TGTGCCAGCAGCCCCGGACGTAACAATGAGCAGTTCTTC; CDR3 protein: CASSPGRNNEQFF
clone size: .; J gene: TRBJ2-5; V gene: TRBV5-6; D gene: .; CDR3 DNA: TGTGCCAGCAGCTTCTCCAGGGAGTACCAAGAGACCCAGTACTTC; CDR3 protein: CASSFSREYQETQYF
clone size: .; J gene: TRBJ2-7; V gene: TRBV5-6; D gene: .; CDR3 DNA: TGTGCCAGCAGCTTATATTCCGAGCAGTACTTC; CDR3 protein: CASSLYSEQYF
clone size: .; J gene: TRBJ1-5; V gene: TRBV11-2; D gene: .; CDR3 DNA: TGTGCCAGCAGCTTAGGACGGAATCAGCCCCAGCATTTT; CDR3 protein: CASSLGRNQPQHF
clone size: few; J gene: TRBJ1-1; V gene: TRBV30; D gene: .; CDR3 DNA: TGTGCCTGGCTCCGGGGACAGAACACTGAAGCTTTCTTT; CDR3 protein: CAWLRGQNTEAFF
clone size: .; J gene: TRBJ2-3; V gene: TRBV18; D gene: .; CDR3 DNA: TGTGCCAGCTCACGCGGTGGAGAGTTGGCAGATACGCAGTATTTT; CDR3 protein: CASSRGGELADTQYF
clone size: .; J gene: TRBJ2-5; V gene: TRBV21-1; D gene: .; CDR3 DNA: TGTGCCAGCAGCAAAGGACGGACTCAGGGGCTGGTTCATGGGGAGACCCAGTACTTC; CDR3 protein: CASSKGRTQGLVHGETQYF
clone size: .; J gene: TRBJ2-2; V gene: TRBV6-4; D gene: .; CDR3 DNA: TGTGCCAGCAGAAAAGACCCATCGGGGGAGCTGTTTTTT; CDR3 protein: CASRKDPSGELFF
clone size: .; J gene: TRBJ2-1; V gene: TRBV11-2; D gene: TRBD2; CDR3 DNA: TGTGCCAGCAGCCGAATAGCGGGAGGAGGTGAGCAGTTCTTC; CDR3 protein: CASSRIAGGGEQFF
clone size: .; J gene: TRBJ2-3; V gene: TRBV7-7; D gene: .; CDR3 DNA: TGTGCCAGCAGCCGGGAACGGACAGATACGCAGTATTTT; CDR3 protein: CASSRERTDTQYF
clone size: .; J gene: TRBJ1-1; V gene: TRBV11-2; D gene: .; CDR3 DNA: TGTGCCAGCAGCCTAACGGGGGGTTCTGAAGCTTTCTTT; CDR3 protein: CASSLTGGSEAFF
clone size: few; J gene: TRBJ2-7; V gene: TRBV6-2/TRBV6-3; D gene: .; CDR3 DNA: TGTGCCAGCAGTTACCCCACCTACGAGCAGTACTTC; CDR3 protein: CASSYPTYEQYF
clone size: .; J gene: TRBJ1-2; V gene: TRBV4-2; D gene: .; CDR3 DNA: TGTGCCAGCAGCCAAGATCTGGGCAGTCACTATGGCTACACCTTC; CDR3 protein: CASSQDLGSHYGYTF
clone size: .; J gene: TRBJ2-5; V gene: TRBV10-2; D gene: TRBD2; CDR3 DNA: TGCGCCAGCCGGCGAGCGGGAGGGGAGACCCAGTACTTC; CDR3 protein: CASRRAGGETQYF
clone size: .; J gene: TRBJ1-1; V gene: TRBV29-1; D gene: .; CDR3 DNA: TGCAGCGTAATGGGGGCGCGGGGCGCGGCTTTCTTT; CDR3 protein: CSVMGARGAAFF
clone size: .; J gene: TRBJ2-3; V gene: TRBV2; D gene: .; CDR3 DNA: TGTGCCAGCACCTACAGCACAGATACGCAGTATTTT; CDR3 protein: CASTYSTDTQYF